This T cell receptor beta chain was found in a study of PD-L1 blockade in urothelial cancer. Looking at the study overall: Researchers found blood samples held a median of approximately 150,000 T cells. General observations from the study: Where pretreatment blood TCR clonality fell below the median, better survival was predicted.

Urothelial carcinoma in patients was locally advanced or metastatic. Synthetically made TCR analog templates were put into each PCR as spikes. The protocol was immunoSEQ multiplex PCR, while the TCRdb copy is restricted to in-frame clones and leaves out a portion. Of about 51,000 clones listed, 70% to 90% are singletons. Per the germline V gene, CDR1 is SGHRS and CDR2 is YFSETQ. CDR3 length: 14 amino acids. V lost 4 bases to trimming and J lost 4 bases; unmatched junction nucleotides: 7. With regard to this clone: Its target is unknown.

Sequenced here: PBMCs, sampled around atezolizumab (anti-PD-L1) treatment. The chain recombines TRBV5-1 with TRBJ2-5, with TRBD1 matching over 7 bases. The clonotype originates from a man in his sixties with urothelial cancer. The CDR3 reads CASSPTGPGETQYF. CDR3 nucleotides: TGCGCCAGCAGCCCGACAGGGCCTGGAGAGACCCAGTACTTC.